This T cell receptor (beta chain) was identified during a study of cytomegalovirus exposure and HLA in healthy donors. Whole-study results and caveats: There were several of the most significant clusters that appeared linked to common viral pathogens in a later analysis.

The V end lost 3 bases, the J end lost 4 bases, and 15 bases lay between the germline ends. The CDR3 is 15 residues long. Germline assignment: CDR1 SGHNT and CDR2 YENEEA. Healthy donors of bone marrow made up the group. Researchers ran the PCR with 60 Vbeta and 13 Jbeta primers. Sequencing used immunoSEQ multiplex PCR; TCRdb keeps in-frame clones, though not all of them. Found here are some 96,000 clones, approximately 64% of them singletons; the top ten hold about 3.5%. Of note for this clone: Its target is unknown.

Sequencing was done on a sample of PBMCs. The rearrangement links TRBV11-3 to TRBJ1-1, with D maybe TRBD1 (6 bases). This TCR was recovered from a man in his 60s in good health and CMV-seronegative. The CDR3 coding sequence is TGTGCCAGCAGCTTCGGCGGCCAGGGGTTCACTGAAGCTTTCTTT. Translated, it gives CASSFGGQGFTEAFF.